These T cell receptor beta chains were read from a single sample in a study of blood T cell repertoires in COVID-19. TCRdb's table, derived via immunoSEQ multiplex PCR, lists solely in-frame clones and lacks some. The table includes 350,000 to 400,000 clones, approximately 86% detected once. Material for sequencing was peripheral blood. These receptors all come from a woman aged 60-70 years with COVID-19, enrolled during active disease. Each CDR3 is given with its conserved first and last residue.

V gene	J gene	CDR3 protein
TRBV28	TRBJ2-7	CASSLRLAGEYEQYF
TRBV30	TRBJ1-1	CAWSADIPANTEAFF
TRBV11-2	TRBJ1-1	CASSRGTSFPAFF
TRBV12-5	TRBJ1-1	CASGRGEGFGAAFF
TRBV6-2/TRBV6-3	TRBJ2-7	CASSYPNRDEQYF
TRBV15	TRBJ1-3	CATSSPTGGMGNTIYF
TRBV10-3	TRBJ2-1	CAINSLAGGFKSYNEQFF
TRBV24-1	TRBJ2-5	CATSDSNKETQYF
TRBV6-5	TRBJ2-5	CASRRITGVGETQYF
TRBV9	TRBJ1-2	CASSVGTGVYGYTF
TRBV5-1	TRBJ2-7	CASSFGSGGVTAEQYF
TRBV19	TRBJ1-1	CASSRRGQNTEAFF
TRBV2	TRBJ1-5	CASNTGQGAEVRFQSQHF
TRBV30	TRBJ2-1	CAWGTGTGGNEQFF
TRBV6-4	TRBJ2-3	CASSQQLLAGPGPIDTQYF
TRBV19	TRBJ2-7	CASSALRAF
TRBV5-1	TRBJ2-7	CASSSGTGVTYEQYF
TRBV5-1	TRBJ1-1	CASSLVDNEAFF
TRBV7-9	TRBJ1-2	CASSPTGQGVSGYTF
TRBV5-1	TRBJ1-2	CASSLGGTDRGYTF
TRBV30	TRBJ1-6	CAWKGQGSSPLHF
TRBV6-5	TRBJ1-1	CASSPQGQVNTEAFF
TRBV11-2	TRBJ2-3	CASSLDLAGGPLDTQYF
TRBV4-3	TRBJ1-1	CASSPTWDRISNTEAFF
TRBV9	TRBJ1-1	CASSPRGGYTEAFF
TRBV11-2	TRBJ1-1	CASTLGAGGSEAFF
TRBV4-2	TRBJ2-3	CASSRQRGPRGDTQYF
TRBV30	TRBJ1-5	CAWRMAGQGDNQPQHF
TRBV6-5	TRBJ1-2	CASRPGTGVGYGYTF
TRBV6-2/TRBV6-3	TRBJ2-7	CASSSPGLADSFHSYEQYF
TRBV6-5	TRBJ1-2	CASSTHGAYGYTF
TRBV27	TRBJ1-2	CASSSLPPGWRSGYTF
TRBV5-1	TRBJ1-2	CASSLMGQGPPNYGYTF
TRBV9	TRBJ1-3	CASSVTIEGDGNTIYF
TRBV3-1/TRBV3-2	TRBJ2-5	CASSRSGLAQETQYF
TRBV6-5	TRBJ1-3	CATKDSLSGNTIYF
TRBV4-1	TRBJ2-7	CASSHPAGYEQYF
TRBV2	TRBJ2-3	CASSDNFMERGSTDTQYF
TRBV5-4	TRBJ2-7	CASSLEGGAYEQYF
TRBV9	TRBJ1-3	CASSAQLTSGNTIYF
TRBV18	TRBJ1-5	CASSPPQQPQHF
TRBV19	TRBJ2-1	CASTIAGGPYNEQFF
TRBV6-5	TRBJ2-5	CASSYSGGDMETQYF
TRBV19	TRBJ2-7	CASSISAGGVLYEQYF
TRBV5-1	TRBJ2-5	CATRRGAGEETQYF
TRBV6-5	TRBJ1-4	CASSRWTGGEKLFF
TRBV4-2	TRBJ2-7	CASSLTRQGGDEQYF
TRBV7-3	TRBJ1-1	CASSFGGENTEAFF
TRBV2	TRBJ2-7	CASGRTGGYEQYF
TRBV5-6	TRBJ1-3	CASSIGTGGGGNTIYF
TRBV10-2	TRBJ1-1	CASRMYGGSMNTEAFF
TRBV30	TRBJ2-7	CAWSPNSYEQYF
TRBV6-4	TRBJ2-1	CASSETFLAHEQFF